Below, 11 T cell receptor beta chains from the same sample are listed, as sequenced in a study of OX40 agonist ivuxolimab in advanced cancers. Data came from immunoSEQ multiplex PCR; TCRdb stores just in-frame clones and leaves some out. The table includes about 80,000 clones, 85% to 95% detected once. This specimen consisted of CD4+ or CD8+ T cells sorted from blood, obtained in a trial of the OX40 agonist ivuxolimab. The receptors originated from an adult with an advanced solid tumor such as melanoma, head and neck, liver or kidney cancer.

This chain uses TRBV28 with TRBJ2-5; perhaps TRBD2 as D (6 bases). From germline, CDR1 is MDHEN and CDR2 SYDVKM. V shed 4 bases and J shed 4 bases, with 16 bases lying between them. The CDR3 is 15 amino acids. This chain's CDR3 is CASSSPGLHSETQYF. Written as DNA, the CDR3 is TGTGCCAGCAGTTCTCCGGGACTCCATTCAGAGACCCAGTACTTC.

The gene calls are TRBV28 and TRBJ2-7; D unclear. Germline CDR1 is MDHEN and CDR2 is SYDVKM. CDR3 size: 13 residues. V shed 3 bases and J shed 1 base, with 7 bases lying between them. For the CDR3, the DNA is TGTGCCAGCAGTTTGTTGAGGTCCTACGAGCAGTACTTC. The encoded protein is CASSLLRSYEQYF.

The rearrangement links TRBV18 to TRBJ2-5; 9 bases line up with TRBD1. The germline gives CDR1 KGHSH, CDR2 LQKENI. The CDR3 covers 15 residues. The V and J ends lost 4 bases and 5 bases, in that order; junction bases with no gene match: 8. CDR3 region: CASSLEQGAEETQYF. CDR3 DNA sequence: TGTGCCAGCTCACTAGAACAGGGGGCGGAGGAGACCCAGTACTTC.

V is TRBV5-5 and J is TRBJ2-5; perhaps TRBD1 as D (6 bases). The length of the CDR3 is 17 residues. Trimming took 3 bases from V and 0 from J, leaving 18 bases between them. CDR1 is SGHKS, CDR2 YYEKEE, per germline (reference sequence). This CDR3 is CASSSQDRKWYQETQYF. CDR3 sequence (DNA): TGTGCCAGCAGCTCCCAGGACAGAAAGTGGTACCAAGAGACCCAGTACTTC.

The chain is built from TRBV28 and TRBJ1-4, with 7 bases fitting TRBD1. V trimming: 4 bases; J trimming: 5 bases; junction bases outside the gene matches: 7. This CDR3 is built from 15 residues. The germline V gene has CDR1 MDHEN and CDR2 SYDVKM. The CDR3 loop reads CASSSRGLANEKLFF. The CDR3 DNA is TGTGCCAGCAGTTCGAGGGGGCTGGCGAATGAAAAACTGTTTTTT.

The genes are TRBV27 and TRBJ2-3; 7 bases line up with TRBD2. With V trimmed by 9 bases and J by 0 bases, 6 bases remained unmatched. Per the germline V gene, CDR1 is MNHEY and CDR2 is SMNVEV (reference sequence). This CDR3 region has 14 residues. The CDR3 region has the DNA TGTGCCAGTGCTAGCGGAATTAGCACAGATACGCAGTATTTT. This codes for CASASGISTDTQYF.

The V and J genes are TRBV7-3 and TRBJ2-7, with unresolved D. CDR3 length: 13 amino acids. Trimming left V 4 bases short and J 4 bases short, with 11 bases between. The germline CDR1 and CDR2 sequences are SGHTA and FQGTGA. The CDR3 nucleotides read TGTGCCAGCAGCTCGTTAACTCCGTACGAGCAGTACTTC. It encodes CASSSLTPYEQYF.

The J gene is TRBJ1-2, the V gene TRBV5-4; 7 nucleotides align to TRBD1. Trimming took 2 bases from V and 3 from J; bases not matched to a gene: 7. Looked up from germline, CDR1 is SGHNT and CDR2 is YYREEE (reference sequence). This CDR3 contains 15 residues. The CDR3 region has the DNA TGTGCCAGCAGCTTCACAAGGGGGCCTTACTATGGCTACACCTTC. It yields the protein CASSFTRGPYYGYTF.

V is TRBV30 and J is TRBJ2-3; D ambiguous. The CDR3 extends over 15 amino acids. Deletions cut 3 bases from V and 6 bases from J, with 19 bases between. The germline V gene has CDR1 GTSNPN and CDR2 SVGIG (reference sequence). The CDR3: CAWRSVQTWDDTQYF. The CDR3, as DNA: TGTGCCTGGAGGTCGGTACAGACCTGGGATGATACGCAGTATTTT.

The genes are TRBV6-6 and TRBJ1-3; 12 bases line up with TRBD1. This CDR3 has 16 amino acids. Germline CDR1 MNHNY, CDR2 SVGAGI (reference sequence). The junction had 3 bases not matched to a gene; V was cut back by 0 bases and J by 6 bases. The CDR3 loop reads CASSYSRDRGQNTIYF. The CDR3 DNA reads TGTGCCAGCAGTTACTCGAGGGACAGGGGGCAAAACACCATATATTTT.

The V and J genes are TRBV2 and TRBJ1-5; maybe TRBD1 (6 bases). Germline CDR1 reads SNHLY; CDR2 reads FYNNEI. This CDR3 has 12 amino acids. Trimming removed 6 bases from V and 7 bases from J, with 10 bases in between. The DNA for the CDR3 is TGTGCCAGCAGGGTCCAGGGGCAGCCCCAGCATTTT. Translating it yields CASRVQGQPQHF. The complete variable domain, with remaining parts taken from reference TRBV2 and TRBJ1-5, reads EPEVTQTPSHQVTQMGQEVILRCVPISNHLYFYWYRQILGQKVEFLVSFYNNEISEKSEIFDDQFSVERPDGSNFTLKIRSTKLEDSAMYFCASRVQGQPQHFGDGTRLSIL.